Each of the 8 T cell receptor beta chains below was sequenced from the same sample in a study of T cell changes during pregnancy in multiple sclerosis. Libraries were prepared by immunoSEQ multiplex PCR; TCRdb keeps only in-frame clonotypes and omits some of them. The profile shows roughly 72,000 clones, approximately 95% of them singletons. This specimen consisted of CD4+ T cells from peripheral blood mononuclear cells, obtained after pregnancy. The receptors shown here come from a female donor with multiple sclerosis, enrolled in a pregnancy study.

The chain combines TRBV29-1 with TRBJ2-3; 14 bases fit TRBD2. CDR3 length equals 16 residues. CDR1 is SQVTM, CDR2 ANQGSEA, per germline. Trimming cost V 6 bases and J 2 bases; bases outside gene matches: 7. Written as DNA, the CDR3 is TGCAGCGTGCTTGGGACTAGCGGGGGCTCCACAGATACGCAGTATTTT. This codes for CSVLGTSGGSTDTQYF.

This chain links TRBV7-2 with TRBJ1-1; 7 bases align to TRBD1. The CDR3 sequence is 15 residues long. CDR1 SGHTA and CDR2 FQGNSA come from the germline V gene. With V trimmed by 1 base and J by 1 base, 3 bases remained unmatched. The CDR3 region is CASSLGAGGNTEAFF. CDR3 nucleotides: TGTGCCAGCAGCTTAGGGGCAGGGGGGAACACTGAAGCTTTCTTT.

This chain connects TRBV27 to TRBJ2-3, with TRBD2 matching over 10 bases. V trimming: 6 bases; J trimming: 4 bases; junction bases outside the gene matches: 4. Germline assignment: CDR1 MNHEY and CDR2 SMNVEV (reference sequence). The CDR3 has 14 amino acids. CDR3 protein: CASRLAGRSDTQYF. DNA of the CDR3: TGTGCCAGCAGACTAGCGGGAAGGTCAGATACGCAGTATTTT.

The count of this clone is one. The J gene is TRBJ2-6, the V gene TRBV7-9; 10 positions agree with TRBD1. With 5 bases clipped from V and 1 base from J, the junction kept 5 bases outside the gene matches. The CDR3 covers 17 residues. The germline V gene has CDR1 SEHNR and CDR2 FQNEAQ (reference sequence). DNA for the CDR3: TGTGCCAGCAGCACCCGACAGGGGGCTTCTGGGGCCAACGTCCTGACTTTC. Residues: CASSTRQGASGANVLTF.

V is TRBV7-2 and J is TRBJ2-7, with TRBD2 matching 10 bases. This CDR3 spans 18 amino acids. CDR1 is SGHTA and CDR2 is FQGNSA in the germline V gene. Trimming took 0 bases from V and 2 from J; bases not matched to a gene: 10. This chain's CDR3 is CASSLARIAGGTTYEQYF. The DNA of the CDR3 is TGTGCCAGCAGCTTAGCGAGAATAGCGGGAGGAACAACCTACGAGCAGTACTTC.

The chain joins TRBV19 to TRBJ2-7; 12 bases agree with TRBD2. Losses at the gene ends were 4 bases for V and 7 bases for J; bases not matched to a gene: 11. CDR3 size: 16 residues. Germline V gives CDR1 LNHDA, CDR2 SQIVND (reference sequence). The CDR3 region is CASSTAASGRAGEQYF. CDR3 DNA: TGTGCCAGTAGTACCGCTGCTAGCGGGAGGGCCGGAGAGCAGTACTTC.

The CDR3 region is CASSSLGLVRTGTETQYF. As DNA, the CDR3 is TGTGCCAGCAGCTCCCTAGGGCTTGTGCGGACAGGGACAGAGACCCAGTACTTC. The chain uses TRBV7-8 and TRBJ2-5, with TRBD1 matching 8 bases. CDR3 length equals 18 residues. After removal of 4 bases from V and 4 bases from J, the junction contained 17 bases not matched to a gene. Germline CDR1 is SGHVS and CDR2 is FQNEAQ.

This chain uses TRBV10-3 with TRBJ2-3; TRBD2 matches 14 bases. This CDR3 comprises 15 residues. V lost 10 bases and J lost 5; bases outside the gene matches: 8. The germline CDR1 and CDR2 sequences are ENHRY and SYGVKD. CDR3: CATGTSGSGGDTQYF. The CDR3 DNA sequence: TGTGCCACAGGGACTAGCGGGAGCGGTGGAGATACGCAGTATTTT.